This is a list of T cell receptor beta chains from one sample in a study of T-cell reconstitution after alpha-beta-depleted transplantation in children. MiXCR, run by TCRdb on the PCR reads, gives a single entry per CDR3 protein. This sample has hundreds of thousands of distinct CDR3 sequences, with almost 10% found just once. Sequencing was performed on PBMCs from the stem cell graft donor, taken from the stem cell graft. The receptors were gathered from a human donor who donated a stem cell graft to a child with SCID. Both conserved end residues are part of each CDR3. The order of the fields is V gene, J gene, D gene, clone size, CDR3 protein, CDR3 DNA. D genes are given only for firm matches. Rows may omit the clone size; those that give it use once, few, many or a size class.

v_call: TRBV25-1; j_call: TRBJ1-2; d_call: -; clone_size: -; cdr3_aa: CASSDTKGVDYGYTF; cdr3_nt: TGTGCCAGCAGTGACACAAAAGGGGTAGACTATGGCTACACCTTC
v_call: TRBV6-2/TRBV6-3; j_call: TRBJ2-3; d_call: -; clone_size: few; cdr3_aa: CASSLTASTDTQYF; cdr3_nt: TGTGCCAGCAGTCTGACAGCTAGCACAGATACGCAGTATTTT
v_call: TRBV7-9; j_call: TRBJ2-7; d_call: TRBD1; clone_size: many; cdr3_aa: CASSLASGTGDSYEQYF; cdr3_nt: TGTGCCAGCAGCTTAGCGTCCGGGACAGGGGATTCCTACGAGCAGTACTTC
v_call: TRBV10-3; j_call: TRBJ2-7; d_call: TRBD1; clone_size: -; cdr3_aa: CAISGGQGLTYEQYF; cdr3_nt: TGTGCCATCAGTGGAGGACAGGGACTTACCTACGAGCAGTACTTC
v_call: TRBV5-6; j_call: TRBJ2-7; d_call: -; clone_size: few; cdr3_aa: CASTPRGGSYEQYF; cdr3_nt: TGTGCCAGCACTCCCAGGGGCGGCAGCTACGAGCAGTACTTC
v_call: TRBV9; j_call: TRBJ2-5; d_call: TRBD1; clone_size: -; cdr3_aa: CDSSGTGGLETQYF; cdr3_nt: TGTGACAGCAGCGGGACAGGGGGCCTAGAGACCCAGTACTTC
v_call: TRBV7-2; j_call: TRBJ2-2; d_call: -; clone_size: few; cdr3_aa: CARTGNTGELFF; cdr3_nt: TGTGCTAGAACGGGGAACACCGGGGAGCTGTTTTTT
v_call: TRBV10-3; j_call: TRBJ1-5; d_call: -; clone_size: -; cdr3_aa: CAISEAGANQPQHF; cdr3_nt: TGTGCCATCAGTGAGGCTGGAGCAAATCAGCCCCAGCATTTT
v_call: TRBV4-1; j_call: TRBJ1-1; d_call: TRBD1; clone_size: -; cdr3_aa: CASSQGNGQGATEAFF; cdr3_nt: TGCGCCAGCAGCCAAGGAAATGGACAGGGGGCGACTGAAGCTTTCTTT
v_call: TRBV5-8; j_call: TRBJ1-2; d_call: TRBD1; clone_size: few; cdr3_aa: CASSPAGQRFYGYTF; cdr3_nt: TGTGCCAGCAGCCCGGCGGGACAGCGCTTCTATGGCTACACCTTC
v_call: TRBV5-6; j_call: TRBJ2-5; d_call: -; clone_size: many; cdr3_aa: CASSARDPPETQYF; cdr3_nt: TGTGCCAGCAGCGCCCGGGATCCTCCAGAGACCCAGTACTTC
v_call: TRBV4-2; j_call: TRBJ2-3; d_call: TRBD2; clone_size: -; cdr3_aa: CASSPAWTSGGAIDTQYF; cdr3_nt: TGTGCCAGCAGCCCTGCCTGGACTAGCGGGGGGGCCATAGATACGCAGTATTTT
v_call: TRBV20-1; j_call: TRBJ1-1; d_call: -; clone_size: few; cdr3_aa: CSAREAGRNTEAFF; cdr3_nt: TGCAGTGCTAGAGAGGCAGGCAGGAACACTGAAGCTTTCTTT
v_call: TRBV5-1; j_call: TRBJ2-3; d_call: -; clone_size: few; cdr3_aa: CASSPPQGITSTDTQYF; cdr3_nt: TGCGCCAGCAGCCCGCCCCAGGGTATAACTAGCACAGATACGCAGTATTTT
v_call: TRBV28; j_call: TRBJ1-6; d_call: TRBD1; clone_size: many; cdr3_aa: CASSPPGQANSPLHF; cdr3_nt: TGTGCCAGCAGTCCTCCGGGACAGGCTAATTCACCCCTCCACTTT
v_call: TRBV20-1; j_call: TRBJ2-3; d_call: TRBD2; clone_size: once; cdr3_aa: CSAGGADDASTYTQYF; cdr3_nt: TGCAGTGCCGGGGGGGCCGATGACGCTAGCACATATACGCAGTATTTT
v_call: TRBV10-3; j_call: TRBJ2-3; d_call: TRBD2; clone_size: many; cdr3_aa: CAISARRGGGTDTQYF; cdr3_nt: TGTGCCATCAGTGCCCGGCGGGGGGGCGGCACAGATACGCAGTATTTT
v_call: TRBV12-3/TRBV12-4; j_call: TRBJ2-2; d_call: TRBD1; clone_size: few; cdr3_aa: CASSLGRDRGSGELFF; cdr3_nt: TGTGCCAGCAGTTTAGGGCGGGACAGGGGTTCCGGGGAGCTGTTTTTT
v_call: TRBV23-1; j_call: TRBJ2-7; d_call: TRBD1; clone_size: few; cdr3_aa: CASSRGRGQSYEQYF; cdr3_nt: TGCGCCAGCAGTCGGGGTCGGGGACAGTCCTACGAGCAGTACTTC
v_call: TRBV6-5; j_call: TRBJ2-5; d_call: -; clone_size: few; cdr3_aa: CASSPLSPGETQYF; cdr3_nt: TGTGCCAGCAGCCCGCTTTCGCCGGGGGAGACCCAGTACTTC